A selection of T cell receptor beta chains follows, all from one sample in a study of cytotoxic CD8 clonotypes in ibrutinib-treated CLL. Sequencing used immunoSEQ multiplex PCR; TCRdb keeps in-frame clones, though not all of them. Among about 160,000 clones, approximately 80% were seen once, and the ten largest hold over 4.5%. Sequencing used PBMCs, obtained after 24 months of ibrutinib treatment. The receptors derive from a human donor with chronic lymphocytic leukemia. Each CDR3 is given with its conserved first and last residue. The order of the fields is J gene, V gene, D gene, clone size, CDR3 protein, CDR3 DNA. The D gene is left open where the match is weak. Part of the rows lack a size; the others show once, few, many or a class for expanded clones.

>TRBJ1-1|TRBV13|NA|NA
CASSLSASTEAFF
TGTGCCAGCAGCTTATCGGCGTCGACTGAAGCTTTCTTT
>TRBJ2-7|TRBV5-6|TRBD2|NA
CASSLVTLAGRVEQYF
TGTGCCAGCAGCTTGGTAACCCTAGCGGGAAGGGTCGAGCAGTACTTC
>TRBJ1-2|TRBV27|TRBD1|NA
CASTDDRAATDGYTF
TGTGCCAGCACCGACGACAGGGCAGCAACCGATGGCTACACCTTC
>TRBJ2-5|TRBV30|TRBD1|NA
CAWGQGETQYF
TGTGCCTGGGGACAGGGAGAGACCCAGTACTTC
>TRBJ1-1|TRBV28|TRBD1|NA
CASRRTGGLTEAFF
TGTGCCAGCAGGAGGACAGGGGGCTTGACTGAAGCTTTCTTT
>TRBJ1-3|TRBV28|NA|NA
CASSSPGHRSNTIYF
TGTGCCAGCAGTTCGCCGGGCCATAGATCCAACACCATATATTTT
>TRBJ2-7|TRBV7-2|TRBD1|NA
CASSQAGTAYYEQYF
TGTGCCAGCAGCCAAGCCGGGACAGCCTACTACGAGCAGTACTTC
>TRBJ2-4|TRBV5-1|NA|once
CASSLRRSSFDIQYF
TGCGCCAGCAGCTTGAGGCGATCCTCTTTCGACATTCAGTACTTC
>TRBJ2-7|TRBV5-1|NA|NA
CASSLAGDPSSYEQYF
TGCGCCAGCAGCTTGGCCGGGGACCCAAGCTCCTACGAGCAGTACTTC
>TRBJ2-1|TRBV7-3|NA|NA
CASSPGGASYNEQFF
TGTGCCAGCAGCCCTGGGGGAGCCTCCTACAATGAGCAGTTCTTC
>TRBJ2-6|TRBV4-1|NA|NA
CASSQDNRLSGANVLTF
TGCGCCAGCAGCCAAGATAACCGCCTCTCTGGGGCCAACGTCCTGACTTTC
>TRBJ2-1|TRBV5-8|TRBD1|NA
CASTFPLTGYNEQFF
TGTGCCAGCACCTTTCCTTTGACAGGGTACAATGAGCAGTTCTTC
>TRBJ2-5|TRBV4-3|TRBD2|NA
CASSTGTSGPRETQYF
TGCGCCAGCAGCACCGGGACTAGCGGACCGAGGGAGACCCAGTACTTC
>TRBJ2-7|TRBV4-2|NA|few
CASSQDRGYEQYF
TGTGCCAGCAGCCAAGATCGAGGGTACGAGCAGTACTTC
>TRBJ2-7|TRBV7-2|NA|NA
CASSLSEYEQYF
TGTGCCAGCAGCTTATCTGAATACGAGCAGTACTTC
>TRBJ1-1|TRBV30|NA|few
CAWSAQFGAFF
TGTGCCTGGAGCGCACAGTTTGGGGCTTTCTTT
>TRBJ2-7|TRBV6-5|NA|NA
CASSSPGPPYEQYF
TGTGCCAGCAGTTCCCCGGGACCACCCTACGAGCAGTACTTC
>TRBJ2-1|TRBV4-2|TRBD2|few
CASSHRTSGGADEQFF
TGTGCCAGCAGCCACCGAACTAGCGGGGGGGCCGATGAGCAGTTCTTC
>TRBJ1-1|TRBV7-9|TRBD1|NA
CASTRQGLTRRPEAFF
TGTGCCAGCACCAGACAGGGGCTTACTCGGCGGCCTGAAGCTTTCTTT
>TRBJ1-2|TRBV9|NA|NA
CASSARGEPLFQGYTF
TGTGCCAGCAGCGCGAGGGGGGAGCCCCTTTTCCAGGGCTACACCTTC
>TRBJ2-2|TRBV11-3|NA|once
CASSSTGFTGELFF
TGTGCCAGCAGCTCCACAGGGTTCACCGGGGAGCTGTTTTTT
>TRBJ1-1|TRBV5-1|NA|NA
CASRKTETEAFF
TGCGCCAGCAGAAAAACGGAAACTGAAGCTTTCTTT
>TRBJ1-2|TRBV6-5|NA|NA
CATRIPSRVNYGYTF
TGTGCCACCCGAATCCCGTCCCGGGTTAACTATGGCTACACCTTC
>TRBJ2-7|TRBV18|TRBD1|NA
CASSPSGTGGGKQYF
TGTGCCAGCTCACCATCCGGGACAGGGGGCGGCAAGCAGTACTTC
>TRBJ1-2|TRBV5-4|TRBD1|NA
CASSQEGQGGYGYTF
TGTGCCAGCAGCCAAGAAGGACAGGGAGGCTATGGCTACACCTTC
>TRBJ2-7|TRBV7-9|NA|few
CAIHGSTHEQYF
TGTGCCATACACGGGAGTACCCACGAGCAGTACTTC